This T cell receptor beta chain originates from a study of cytomegalovirus exposure and HLA in healthy donors. About the research overall: The 120 validation repertoires were reported in a later analysis to have been generated on the same platform as the roughly 670 first-cohort repertoires.

Data came from immunoSEQ multiplex PCR; TCRdb stores just in-frame clones and leaves some out. This sample has some 220,000 clones, with around 90% found just once. In regard to this clone: Its specificity is not known.

Overall study results and limits: A subsequent analysis found that TCR clusters from the first cohort also tended to co-occur in the approximately 130 validation repertoires, with 90% to 95% of cluster scores above 0. Through in vitro validation, three CMV-associated chains were shown to be specific for CMV antigens. The study listed roughly 160 cytomegalovirus-associated TCR beta chains.

Trimming cost V 4 bases and J 1 base; bases outside gene matches: 6. The germline gives CDR1 KGHSH, CDR2 LQKENI. The CDR3 consists of 15 residues. J is TRBJ1-1 and V is TRBV18; TRBD1 agrees at 7 bases. The TCR originated in a young woman in good health and CMV-seronegative. Material for sequencing was PBMCs. The chain's CDR3 is CASSRDRVGNTEAFF. CDR3 nucleotide sequence: TGTGCCAGCTCACGAGACAGGGTGGGGAACACTGAAGCTTTCTTT.